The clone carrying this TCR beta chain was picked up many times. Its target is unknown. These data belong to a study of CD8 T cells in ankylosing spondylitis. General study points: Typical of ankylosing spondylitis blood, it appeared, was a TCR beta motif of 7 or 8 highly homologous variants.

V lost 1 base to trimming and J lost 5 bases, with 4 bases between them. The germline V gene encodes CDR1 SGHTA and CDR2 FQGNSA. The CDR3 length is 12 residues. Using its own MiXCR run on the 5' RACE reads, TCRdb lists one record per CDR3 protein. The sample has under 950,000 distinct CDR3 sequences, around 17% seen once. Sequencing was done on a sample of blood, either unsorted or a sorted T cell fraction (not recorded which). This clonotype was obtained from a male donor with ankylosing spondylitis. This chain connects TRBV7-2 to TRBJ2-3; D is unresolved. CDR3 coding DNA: TGTGCCAGCAGCTTAGGAGTAGATACGCAGTATTTT. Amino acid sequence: CASSLGVDTQYF.